The clone carrying this T cell receptor (beta chain) was seen a single time. The entry originates in a study of blood T cell repertoires in COVID-19. This CDR3 comprises 12 residues. The ends were cut back, 7 bases at V and 5 bases at J, with 11 bases in the middle. Germline CDR1 SNHLY, CDR2 FYNNEI. Generated by immunoSEQ multiplex PCR, the TCRdb table keeps only in-frame clones and is missing some. This sample has 250,000 to 350,000 clones, with roughly 90% found just once. The V call is TRBV2, the J call TRBJ2-5; D call uncertain. Material: peripheral blood. This receptor was taken from a woman aged 40 to 50 who had recovered from COVID-19. The CDR3 DNA reads TGTGCCAGCAAGTTTTCGGTGGAGACCCAGTACTTC. Translation gives CASKFSVETQYF. The whole variable domain, filled in from reference TRBV2 and TRBJ2-5, reads EPEVTQTPSHQVTQMGQEVILRCVPISNHLYFYWYRQILGQKVEFLVSFYNNEISEKSEIFDDQFSVERPDGSNFTLKIRSTKLEDSAMYFCASKFSVETQYFGPGTRLLVL.